The 21 T cell receptor beta chains below all came from one sample that was sequenced in a study of blood T cell repertoires in COVID-19. TCRdb's copy holds only in-frame clones and misses some; the assay was immunoSEQ multiplex PCR. The sample has 250,000 to 300,000 clones, about 80% seen once; the top ten hold approximately 4%. The sequenced material came from PBMCs or T cells enriched from blood (not recorded which). These receptors were obtained from a man aged 25 to 45 with acute COVID-19.

The genes are TRBV7-2 and TRBJ1-2; 12 nucleotides match TRBD1. CDR1 SGHTA and CDR2 FQGNSA come from the germline V gene. V was clipped by 5 bases and J by 3 bases; unmatched bases: 13. The length of the CDR3 is 18 residues. CDR3 coding DNA: TGTGCCAGCAGCCCAGCCAACCGGGACAGGGGGCGCCACTATGGCTACACCTTC. This gives the protein CASSPANRDRGRHYGYTF.

The genes are TRBV27 and TRBJ1-2; tentative D call: TRBD1 (6 bases). Germline values: CDR1 MNHEY, CDR2 SMNVEV (reference sequence). Trimming left V 4 bases short and J 3 bases short, with 18 bases between. This CDR3 is 16 amino acids long. The CDR3 sequence: CASSSHLGGRDYGYTF. CDR3 DNA sequence: TGTGCCAGCAGTTCCCACCTCGGGGGGCGCGACTATGGCTACACCTTC.

The rearrangement joins TRBV24-1 to TRBJ1-1; 11 nucleotides line up with TRBD1. Trimming took 10 bases from V and 1 from J; bases not matched to a gene: 4. This CDR3 region has 14 residues. CDR1 KGHDR and CDR2 SFDVKD come from the germline V gene. CDR3 in amino acids: CATTGTGGNTEAFF. For the CDR3, the DNA is TGTGCCACTACAGGGACAGGGGGGAACACTGAAGCTTTCTTT.

This clone occurred once. The rearrangement links TRBV24-1 to TRBJ2-1, with D possibly being TRBD2 (7 bases). V was clipped by 7 bases and J by 0 bases, with 15 bases between them. The germline gives CDR1 KGHDR, CDR2 SFDVKD. This CDR3 has 16 amino acids. The CDR3 nucleotides read TGTGCCACCAGCAGGGAGGGGGGAAGCTCCTACAATGAGCAGTTCTTC. This sequence encodes CATSREGGSSYNEQFF.

The chain has TRBV5-6 and TRBJ1-2, with 7 bases matching TRBD1. This CDR3 region has 15 residues. The V gene's germline CDR1 is SGHDT and CDR2 YYEEEE. The J segment lost 6 bases and the V segment lost 5 bases, leaving 13 bases of the junction unmatched. For the CDR3, the DNA is TGTGCCAGCAGAACCCGGACAGGCGTGGGAGATGGCTACACCTTC. This encodes CASRTRTGVGDGYTF.

The chain couples TRBV29-1 to TRBJ1-3; no firm D call. Per germline, CDR1 SQVTM and CDR2 ANQGSEA. The CDR3 has 13 residues. The V and J ends lost 3 bases and 0 bases respectively, with 6 bases between them. This chain's CDR3 is CSVESVSGNTIYF. CDR3 nucleotides: TGCAGCGTTGAGTCCGTCTCTGGAAACACCATATATTTT.

In regard to this clone: The junction differs from germline at one of its ends, possibly a read error. V gene TRBV5-1 combines with J gene TRBJ2-3; a weak D match, TRBD2 (5 bases). This CDR3 comprises 13 residues. Germline values: CDR1 SGHRS, CDR2 YFSETQ. CDR3 DNA: TGTGCCAGCAGCTGGACTAGCACAGATACGCAGTATTTT. It codes for CASSWTSTDTQYF.

CDR3 region: CASSEWGGVNTGELFF. The CDR3 region has the DNA TGTGCCAGCAGTGAATGGGGGGGAGTTAACACCGGGGAGCTGTTTTTT. The rearrangement joins TRBV6-1 to TRBJ2-2, with TRBD2 matching 7 bases. CDR1 and CDR2 from the germline V gene are MNHNS and SASEGT. V trimming: 2 bases; J trimming: 2 bases; junction bases outside the gene matches: 5. This CDR3 contains 16 residues.

This chain joins TRBV7-9 and TRBJ2-7; D may be TRBD1 (5 bases). The CDR3 is made up of 16 amino acids. Germline lookup yields CDR1 SEHNR and CDR2 FQNEAQ (reference sequence). Trimming removed 2 bases at V and 0 bases at J, with 14 bases between. CDR3 residues: CASSLYVGASSYEQYV. CDR3 DNA: TGTGCCAGCAGCTTATATGTAGGGGCGAGCTCCTACGAGCAGTACGTC.

The genes are TRBV20-1 and TRBJ2-7; TRBD2 matches at 9 bases. Germline V gives CDR1 DFQATT, CDR2 SNEGSKA (reference sequence). The J segment lost 7 bases and the V segment lost 3 bases, leaving 16 bases of the junction unmatched. The CDR3 has 16 residues. The CDR3 DNA reads as TGCAGTGCTAGTATTCCGGAGCGGGAGGTATGTCGGGAGCAGTACGTC. Its protein product is CSASIPEREVCREQYV.

J is TRBJ2-1 and V is TRBV24-1, with 13 bases identical to TRBD2. From germline, CDR1 is KGHDR and CDR2 SFDVKD. The CDR3 runs to 17 residues. Trimming removed 4 bases from V and 2 bases from J; junction bases left unmatched: 4. The CDR3 DNA reads TGTGCCACCAGTGACGGACTAGCGGGAGTGACCTACAATGAGCAGTTCTTC. The encoded protein is CATSDGLAGVTYNEQFF.

The chain uses TRBV7-9 and TRBJ2-5; possible D gene TRBD2, 5 bases. The CDR3 runs to 14 residues. The germline V gene encodes CDR1 SEHNR and CDR2 FQNEAQ (reference sequence). The V end lost 3 bases, the J end lost 5 bases, and 13 bases lay between the germline ends. CDR3 DNA sequence: TGTGCCAGCAGCTTGCGGGTGGATAGCGAGACCCAGTACTTC. Translated: CASSLRVDSETQYF.

The CDR3 reads CASSSHLLAKPTGELFF. The CDR3 coding sequence is TGTGCCAGCAGTTCCCACCTACTAGCAAAACCTACCGGGGAGCTGTTTTTT. The rearrangement joins TRBV6-2 or TRBV6-3 to TRBJ2-2; a possible D gene is TRBD2 (6 bases). This CDR3 comprises 17 residues. Trimming took 4 bases from V and 5 from J, leaving 20 bases between them. Germline CDR1 reads MNHEY; CDR2 reads SVGEGT.

This clone has only a few counts. The chain combines TRBV6-4 with TRBJ2-2, with D possibly matching TRBD2 (6 bases). The CDR3 spans 15 residues. Per germline, CDR1 MRHNA and CDR2 SNTAGT. V was shortened by 7 bases and J by 7 bases, with 19 bases between the two germline ends. The CDR3 DNA reads as TGTGCCAGCACCAGAACGGGGGAAATCGGCGGGGAGCTGTTTTTT. Residues: CASTRTGEIGGELFF.

This clone was recorded once. This chain joins TRBV6-2 or TRBV6-3 and TRBJ2-7; D gene unclear. Germline V gene sequence: CDR1 MNHEY, CDR2 SVGEGT. CDR3 size: 11 residues. Trimming took 0 bases from V and 7 from J, leaving 4 bases between them. Here the CDR3 reads CASSYSGEQYV. For the CDR3, the DNA is TGTGCCAGCAGTTACTCCGGTGAGCAGTACGTC.

CDR3 loop: CASSSTYQGLMSSPLHF. The CDR3 DNA sequence: TGTGCCAGCAGTTCAACATATCAGGGTTTGATGTCCTCACCCCTCCACTTT. The chain links TRBV28 to TRBJ1-6; D may be TRBD1 (5 bases). Germline CDR1 MDHEN, CDR2 SYDVKM. Trimming stripped 4 bases from V and 10 bases from J, with 23 bases between. The CDR3 covers 17 residues.

This clone was seen only a few times. V usage is TRBV18 and J usage is TRBJ2-1, with D perhaps TRBD1 (5 bases). Trimming removed 3 bases from V and 7 bases from J, with 13 bases in between. The germline gives CDR1 KGHSH, CDR2 LQKENI. The CDR3 runs 14 residues. The CDR3 reads CASSPTQNRNEQFF. CDR3 coding DNA: TGTGCCAGCTCACCGACACAAAACAGGAATGAGCAGTTCTTC.

V and J are TRBV21-1 and TRBJ2-3; the table's D gene call, TRBD2, was not cross checked with the DNA. TRBV21-1 is a documented pseudogene. The CDR3 is 16 residues long. The CDR3, as DNA: TGTGCCAGCAGCATATGTAGTCGGGAGCCCGCAGATACGCAGTATTTT. Translation gives CASSICSREPADTQYF.

In DNA, the CDR3 is TGTGCCAGCAGTGTAATGAGGACAGGGCCTTCTGAGCAGTTCTTC. Encoded protein: CASSVMRTGPSEQFF. The rearrangement uses TRBV2 and TRBJ2-1, with 8 bases aligning to TRBD1. The CDR3 runs 15 residues. Germline-derived CDR1 and CDR2 are SNHLY and FYNNEI. The V gene end was trimmed by 4 bases and the J gene end by 9 bases; junction bases not matched to a gene: 11.

This chain uses TRBV7-3 with TRBJ2-1; 7 nucleotides line up with TRBD2. V lost 8 bases to trimming and J lost 6 bases; unmatched junction nucleotides: 10. CDR3 length equals 14 residues. The germline CDR1 and CDR2 sequences are SGHTA and FQGTGA. The DNA for the CDR3 is TGTGCCAGCTGCCTGCGGGAGACTTGCAATGAGCAGTTCTTC. Protein product: CASCLRETCNEQFF.

The chain is built from TRBV5-1 and TRBJ2-7, with D possibly matching TRBD1 (6 bases). The CDR3 is 14 amino acids. Germline CDR1 reads SGHRS; CDR2 reads YFSETQ. As DNA, the CDR3 is TGTGCCAGCAGCGACCCGGACAGTCCCTACGAGCAGTACGTC. It is translated as CASSDPDSPYEQYV.